What follows is one T cell receptor beta chain and its context. The target antigen is unknown. Germline-derived CDR1 and CDR2 are ENHRY and SYGVKD. V lost 8 bases, J lost 6 bases, and 2 bases stayed unmatched. This CDR3 contains 11 residues. The sample originates from a study of T cell responses to AZD1222 COVID-19 vaccine. The study, taken as a whole, reports: At 160-218 and 743-854, vaccine-associated CD4 TCRs were dominant, and they spanned spike.

Data came from immunoSEQ multiplex PCR; TCRdb stores just in-frame clones and leaves some out. Of over 100,000 clones in the sample, approximately 90% were seen once. This chain links TRBV10-3 with TRBJ2-7; 9 nucleotides align to TRBD1. This TCR was recovered from an adult who received the AZD1222 COVID-19 vaccine. The sample in question was peripheral blood, obtained 28 days after the second AZD1222 dose. The chain's CDR3 is CAIGTGFEQYF. The CDR3 DNA sequence: TGTGCCATCGGGACAGGGTTCGAGCAGTACTTC.